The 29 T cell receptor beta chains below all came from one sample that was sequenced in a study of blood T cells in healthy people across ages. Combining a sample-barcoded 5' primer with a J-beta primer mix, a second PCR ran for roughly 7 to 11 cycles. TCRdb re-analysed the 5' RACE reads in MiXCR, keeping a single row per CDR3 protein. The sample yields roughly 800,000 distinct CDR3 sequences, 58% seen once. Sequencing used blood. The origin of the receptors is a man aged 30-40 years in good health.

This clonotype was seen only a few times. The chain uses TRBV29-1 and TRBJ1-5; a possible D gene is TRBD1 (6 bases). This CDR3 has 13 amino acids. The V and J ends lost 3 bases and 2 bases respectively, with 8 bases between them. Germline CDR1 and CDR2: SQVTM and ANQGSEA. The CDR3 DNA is TGCAGCGTTGAGACAGGCGGCAATCAGCCCCAGCATTTT. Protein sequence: CSVETGGNQPQHF.

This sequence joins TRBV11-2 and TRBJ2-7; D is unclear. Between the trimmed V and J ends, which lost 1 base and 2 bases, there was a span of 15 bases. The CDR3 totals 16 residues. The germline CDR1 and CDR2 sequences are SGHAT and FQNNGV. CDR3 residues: CASSLVMAGDPYEQYF. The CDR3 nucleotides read TGTGCCAGCAGCTTAGTAATGGCAGGAGACCCCTACGAGCAGTACTTC.

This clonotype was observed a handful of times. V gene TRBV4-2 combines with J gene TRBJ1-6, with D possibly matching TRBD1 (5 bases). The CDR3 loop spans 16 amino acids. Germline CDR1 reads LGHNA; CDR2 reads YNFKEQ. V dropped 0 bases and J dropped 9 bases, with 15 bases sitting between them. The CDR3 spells CASSQDVGLGGSPLHF. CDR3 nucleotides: TGTGCCAGCAGCCAAGACGTGGGCCTCGGGGGTTCACCCCTCCACTTT.

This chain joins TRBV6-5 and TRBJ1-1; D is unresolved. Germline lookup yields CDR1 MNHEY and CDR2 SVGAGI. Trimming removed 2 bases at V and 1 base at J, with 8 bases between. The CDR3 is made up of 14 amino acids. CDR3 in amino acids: CASSYLPANTEAFF. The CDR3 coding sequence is TGTGCCAGCAGTTACCTCCCGGCGAACACTGAAGCTTTCTTT.

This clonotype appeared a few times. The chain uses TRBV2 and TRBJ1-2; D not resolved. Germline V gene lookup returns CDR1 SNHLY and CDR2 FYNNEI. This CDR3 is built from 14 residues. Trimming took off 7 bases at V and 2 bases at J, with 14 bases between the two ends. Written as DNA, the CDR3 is TGTGCCAGCAAGGTCTTCGGGCAGAACTATGGCTACACCTTC. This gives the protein CASKVFGQNYGYTF.

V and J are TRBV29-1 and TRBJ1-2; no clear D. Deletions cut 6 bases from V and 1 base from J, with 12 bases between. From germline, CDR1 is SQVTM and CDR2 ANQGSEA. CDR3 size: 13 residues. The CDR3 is CSVSGGLNYGYTF. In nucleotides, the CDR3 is TGCAGCGTCTCCGGTGGACTTAACTATGGCTACACCTTC.

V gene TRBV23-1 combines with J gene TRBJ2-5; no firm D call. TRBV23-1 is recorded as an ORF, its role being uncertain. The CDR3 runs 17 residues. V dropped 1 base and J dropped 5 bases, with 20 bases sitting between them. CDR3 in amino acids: CASSQCRGPGRLETQYF. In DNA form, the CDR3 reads TGCGCCAGCAGTCAATGCCGTGGCCCTGGGCGGTTGGAGACCCAGTACTTC.

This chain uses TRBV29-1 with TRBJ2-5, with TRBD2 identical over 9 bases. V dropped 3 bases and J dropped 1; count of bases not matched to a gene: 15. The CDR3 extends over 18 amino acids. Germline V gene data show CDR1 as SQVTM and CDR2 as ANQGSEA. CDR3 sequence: CSVEWAVGASGVQETQYF. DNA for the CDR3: TGCAGCGTTGAGTGGGCCGTGGGGGCTAGCGGGGTCCAAGAGACCCAGTACTTC. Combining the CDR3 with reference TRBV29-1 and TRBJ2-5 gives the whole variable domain SAVISQKPSRDICQRGTSLTIQCQVDSQVTMMFWYRQQPGQSLTLIATANQGSEATYESGFVIDKFPISRPNLTFSTLTVSNMSPEDSSIYLCSVEWAVGASGVQETQYFGPGTRLLVL.

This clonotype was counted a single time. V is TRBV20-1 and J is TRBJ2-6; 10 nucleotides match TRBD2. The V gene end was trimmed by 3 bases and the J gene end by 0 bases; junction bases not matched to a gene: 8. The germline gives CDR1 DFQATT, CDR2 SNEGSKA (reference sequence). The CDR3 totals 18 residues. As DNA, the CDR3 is TGCAGTGCTAGCCCAGCGGGGGGGCCAACCTCTGGGGCCAACGTCCTGACTTTC. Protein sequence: CSASPAGGPTSGANVLTF.

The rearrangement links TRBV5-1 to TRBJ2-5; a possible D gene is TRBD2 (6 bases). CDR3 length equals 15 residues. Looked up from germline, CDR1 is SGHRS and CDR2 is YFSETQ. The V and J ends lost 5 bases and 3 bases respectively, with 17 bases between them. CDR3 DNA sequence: TGCGCCAGCAGTTGGGTCGGGAGAAAAGAAGAGACCCAGTACTTC. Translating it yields CASSWVGRKEETQYF.

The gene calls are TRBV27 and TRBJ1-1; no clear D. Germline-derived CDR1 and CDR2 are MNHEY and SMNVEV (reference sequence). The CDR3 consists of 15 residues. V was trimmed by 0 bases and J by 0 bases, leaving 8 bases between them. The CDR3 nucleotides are TGTGCCAGCAGTTTATCGGGGATCCTGAACACTGAAGCTTTCTTT. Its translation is CASSLSGILNTEAFF.

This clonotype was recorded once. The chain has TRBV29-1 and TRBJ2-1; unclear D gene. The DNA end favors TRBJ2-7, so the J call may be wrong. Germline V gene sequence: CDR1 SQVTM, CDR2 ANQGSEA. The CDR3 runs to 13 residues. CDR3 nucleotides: TGCAGCGTGGCTGCGGCCTCCTACAATGAGCAGTACTTC. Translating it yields CSVAAASYNEQYF.

The CDR3 DNA sequence: TGTGCCAGCTTCCGGGCGAGACAAGAGACCCAGTACTTC. It codes for CASFRARQETQYF. The rearrangement links TRBV6-8 to TRBJ2-5, with no clear D. In germline, CDR1 is MNHGY, CDR2 SAAAGT. The CDR3 runs to 13 residues. Trimming took off 8 bases at V and 2 bases at J, with 12 bases between the two ends.

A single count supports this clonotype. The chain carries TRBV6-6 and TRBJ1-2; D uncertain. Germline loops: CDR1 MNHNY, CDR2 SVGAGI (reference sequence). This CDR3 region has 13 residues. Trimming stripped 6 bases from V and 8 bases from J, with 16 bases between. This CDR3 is CASSRDWIGGYTF. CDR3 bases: TGTGCCAGCAGCCGAGACTGGATTGGAGGCTACACCTTC.

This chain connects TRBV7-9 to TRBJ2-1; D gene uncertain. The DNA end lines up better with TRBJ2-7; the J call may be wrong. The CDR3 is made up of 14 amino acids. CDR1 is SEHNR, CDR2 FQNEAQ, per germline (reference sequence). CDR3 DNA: TGTGCCAGCAGCTTAGACGTCTCCTACAATGAGCAGTACTTC. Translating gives CASSLDVSYNEQYF.

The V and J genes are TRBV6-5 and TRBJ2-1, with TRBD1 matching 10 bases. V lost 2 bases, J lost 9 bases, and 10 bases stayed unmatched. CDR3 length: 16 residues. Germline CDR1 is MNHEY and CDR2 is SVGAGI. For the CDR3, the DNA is TGTGCCAGCAGTTACAAGAGACAGGGGGCGCAAATTGAGCAGTTCTTC. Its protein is CASSYKRQGAQIEQFF.

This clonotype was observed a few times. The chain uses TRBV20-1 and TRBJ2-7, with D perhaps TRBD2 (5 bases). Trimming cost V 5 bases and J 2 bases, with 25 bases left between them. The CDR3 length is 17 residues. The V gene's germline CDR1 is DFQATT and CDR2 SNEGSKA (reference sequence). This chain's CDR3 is CSAREVGRAVGPYEQYF. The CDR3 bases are TGCAGTGCTCGCGAAGTTGGGCGAGCGGTAGGCCCCTACGAGCAGTACTTC.

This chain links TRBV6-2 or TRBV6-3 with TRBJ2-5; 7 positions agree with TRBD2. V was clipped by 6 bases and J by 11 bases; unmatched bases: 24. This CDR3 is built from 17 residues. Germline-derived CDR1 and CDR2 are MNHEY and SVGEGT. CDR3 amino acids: CASSYGTTPVPYNEQYF. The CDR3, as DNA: TGTGCCAGCAGCTACGGGACTACTCCCGTCCCCTACAATGAGCAGTACTTC.

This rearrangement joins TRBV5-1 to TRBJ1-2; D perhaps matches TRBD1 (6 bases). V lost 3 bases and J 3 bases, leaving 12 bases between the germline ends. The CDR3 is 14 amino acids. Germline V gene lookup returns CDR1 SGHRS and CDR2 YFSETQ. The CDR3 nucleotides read TGCGCCAGCAGCTCCGGGACAAGGGACTATGGCTACACCTTC. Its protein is CASSSGTRDYGYTF.

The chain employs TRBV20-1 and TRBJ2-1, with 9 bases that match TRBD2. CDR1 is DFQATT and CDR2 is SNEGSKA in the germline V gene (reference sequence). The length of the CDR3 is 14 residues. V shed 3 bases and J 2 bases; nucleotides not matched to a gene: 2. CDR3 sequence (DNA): TGCAGTGCTAGGCTAGCGGGGCCCTACAATGAGCAGTTCTTC. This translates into CSARLAGPYNEQFF.

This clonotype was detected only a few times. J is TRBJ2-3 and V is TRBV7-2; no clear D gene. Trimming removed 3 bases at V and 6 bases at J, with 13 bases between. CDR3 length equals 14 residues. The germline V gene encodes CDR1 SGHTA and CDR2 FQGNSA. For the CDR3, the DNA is TGTGCCAGCAGCTTCCGGGCCCCGAGTGATACGCAGTATTTT. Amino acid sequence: CASSFRAPSDTQYF.

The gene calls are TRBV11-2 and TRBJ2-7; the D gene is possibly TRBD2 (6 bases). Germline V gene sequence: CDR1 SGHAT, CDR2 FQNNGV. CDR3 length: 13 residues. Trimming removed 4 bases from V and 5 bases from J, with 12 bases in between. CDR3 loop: CASSSGWGDEQYF. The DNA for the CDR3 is TGTGCCAGCAGCTCGGGCTGGGGGGACGAGCAGTACTTC.

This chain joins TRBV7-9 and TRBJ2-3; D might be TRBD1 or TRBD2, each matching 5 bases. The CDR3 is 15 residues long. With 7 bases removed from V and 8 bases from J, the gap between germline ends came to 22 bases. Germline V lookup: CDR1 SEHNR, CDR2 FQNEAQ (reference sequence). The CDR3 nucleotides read TGTGCCAGCAACACAGGCGGGTTTGCGCAGGGTACGCAGTATTTT. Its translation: CASNTGGFAQGTQYF.

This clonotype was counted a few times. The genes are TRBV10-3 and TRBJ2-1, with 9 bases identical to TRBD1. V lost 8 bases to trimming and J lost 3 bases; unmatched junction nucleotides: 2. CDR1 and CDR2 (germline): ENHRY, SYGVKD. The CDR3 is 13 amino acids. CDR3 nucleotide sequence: TGTGCCATCGGGACAGGGTACTACAATGAGCAGTTCTTC. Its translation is CAIGTGYYNEQFF.

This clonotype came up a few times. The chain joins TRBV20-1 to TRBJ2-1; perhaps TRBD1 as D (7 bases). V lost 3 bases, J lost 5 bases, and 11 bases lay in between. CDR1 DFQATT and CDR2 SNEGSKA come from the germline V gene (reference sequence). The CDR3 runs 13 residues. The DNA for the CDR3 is TGCAGTGCTAGGGAGGGGGCCAACAATGAGCAGTTCTTC. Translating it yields CSAREGANNEQFF.

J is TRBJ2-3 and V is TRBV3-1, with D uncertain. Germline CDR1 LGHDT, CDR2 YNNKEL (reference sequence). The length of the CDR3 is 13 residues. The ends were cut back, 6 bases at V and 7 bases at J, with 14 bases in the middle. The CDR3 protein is CASRPVDEHTQYF. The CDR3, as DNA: TGTGCCAGCAGACCTGTGGACGAACATACGCAGTATTTT.

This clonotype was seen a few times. The CDR3 DNA sequence: TGTGCCATCTCCAAGACTAACTATGGCTACACCTTC. The encoded protein is CAISKTNYGYTF. The V call is TRBV10-3, the J call TRBJ1-2, with D uncertain. The germline V gene encodes CDR1 ENHRY and CDR2 SYGVKD. The CDR3 covers 12 residues. Trimming took off 8 bases at V and 0 bases at J, with 7 bases between the two ends.

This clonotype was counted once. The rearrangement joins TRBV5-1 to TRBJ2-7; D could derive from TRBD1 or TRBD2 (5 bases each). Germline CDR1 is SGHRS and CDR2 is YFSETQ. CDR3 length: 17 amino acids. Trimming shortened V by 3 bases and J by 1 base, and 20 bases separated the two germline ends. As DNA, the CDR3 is TGCGCCAGCAGCTCGGGACCCTGGCCCCTAGGGTCCTACGAGCAGTACTTC. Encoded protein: CASSSGPWPLGSYEQYF.

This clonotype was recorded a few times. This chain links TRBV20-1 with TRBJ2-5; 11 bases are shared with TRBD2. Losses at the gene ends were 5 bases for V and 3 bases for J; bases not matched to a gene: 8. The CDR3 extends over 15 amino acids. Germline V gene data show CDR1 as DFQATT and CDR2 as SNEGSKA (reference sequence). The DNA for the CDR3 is TGCAGTGCTGTTACGACGGGACTAGCGGAAGAGACCCAGTACTTC. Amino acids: CSAVTTGLAEETQYF.